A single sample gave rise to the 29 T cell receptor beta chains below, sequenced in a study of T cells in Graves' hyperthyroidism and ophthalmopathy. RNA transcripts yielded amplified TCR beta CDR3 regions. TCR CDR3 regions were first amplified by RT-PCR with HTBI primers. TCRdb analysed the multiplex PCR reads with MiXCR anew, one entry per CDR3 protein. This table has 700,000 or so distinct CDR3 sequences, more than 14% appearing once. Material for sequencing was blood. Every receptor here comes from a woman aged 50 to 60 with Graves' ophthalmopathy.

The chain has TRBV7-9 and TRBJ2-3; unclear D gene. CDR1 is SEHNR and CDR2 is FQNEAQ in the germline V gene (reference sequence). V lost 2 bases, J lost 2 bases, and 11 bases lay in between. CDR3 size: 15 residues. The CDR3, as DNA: TGTGCCAGCAGCTTATGGCAGAGCAACACAGATACGCAGTATTTT. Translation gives CASSLWQSNTDTQYF.

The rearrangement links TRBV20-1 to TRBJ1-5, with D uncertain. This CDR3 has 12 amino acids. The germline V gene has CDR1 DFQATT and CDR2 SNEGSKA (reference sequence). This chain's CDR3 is CRKAKNNQPQHF. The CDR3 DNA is TGCAGAAAAGCGAAAAACAATCAGCCCCAGCATTTT.

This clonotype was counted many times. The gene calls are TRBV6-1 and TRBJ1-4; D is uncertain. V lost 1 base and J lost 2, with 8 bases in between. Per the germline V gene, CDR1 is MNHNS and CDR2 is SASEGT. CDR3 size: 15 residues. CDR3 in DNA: TGTGCCAGCAGTGAAGTTCAAGGGACTAATGAAAAACTGTTTTTT. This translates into CASSEVQGTNEKLFF.

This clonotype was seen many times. DNA of the CDR3: TGTGCCAGCAGCTTGGGGCTAGCGGGAGGGACCAGCTCCTACAATGAGCAGTTCTTC. This encodes CASSLGLAGGTSSYNEQFF. V usage is TRBV7-9 and J usage is TRBJ2-1, with 12 bases fitting TRBD2. The CDR3 is made up of 19 amino acids. Germline CDR1 and CDR2: SEHNR and FQNEAQ (reference sequence). The J segment lost 0 bases and the V segment lost 3 bases, leaving 9 bases of the junction unmatched.

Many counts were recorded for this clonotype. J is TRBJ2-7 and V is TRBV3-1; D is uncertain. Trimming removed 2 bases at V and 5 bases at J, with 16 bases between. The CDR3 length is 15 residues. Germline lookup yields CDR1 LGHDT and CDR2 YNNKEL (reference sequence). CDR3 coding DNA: TGTGCCAGCAGCCAACTTCGATCTCAGCAGAACGAGCAGTACTTC. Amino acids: CASSQLRSQQNEQYF.

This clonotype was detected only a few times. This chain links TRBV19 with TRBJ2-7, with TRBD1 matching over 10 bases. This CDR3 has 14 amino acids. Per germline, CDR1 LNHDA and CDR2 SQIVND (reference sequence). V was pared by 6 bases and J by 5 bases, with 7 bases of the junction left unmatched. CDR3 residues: CASSVPGQGNEQYF. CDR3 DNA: TGTGCCAGTAGCGTCCCGGGACAGGGGAACGAGCAGTACTTC.

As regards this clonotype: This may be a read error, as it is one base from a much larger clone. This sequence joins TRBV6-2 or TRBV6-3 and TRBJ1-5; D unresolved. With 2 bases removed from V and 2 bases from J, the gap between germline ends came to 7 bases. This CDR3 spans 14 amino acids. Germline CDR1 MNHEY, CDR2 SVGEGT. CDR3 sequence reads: CASSYGYGNQPQHF. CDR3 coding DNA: TGTGCCAGCAGTTACGGGTATGGCAATCAGCCCCAGCATTTT.

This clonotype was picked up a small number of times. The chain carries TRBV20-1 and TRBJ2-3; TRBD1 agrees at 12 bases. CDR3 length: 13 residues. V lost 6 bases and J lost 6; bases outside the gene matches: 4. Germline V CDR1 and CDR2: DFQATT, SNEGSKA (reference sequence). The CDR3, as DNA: TGCAGTGCGCCGGGACAGGGGGCTGATACGCAGTATTTT. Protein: CSAPGQGADTQYF.

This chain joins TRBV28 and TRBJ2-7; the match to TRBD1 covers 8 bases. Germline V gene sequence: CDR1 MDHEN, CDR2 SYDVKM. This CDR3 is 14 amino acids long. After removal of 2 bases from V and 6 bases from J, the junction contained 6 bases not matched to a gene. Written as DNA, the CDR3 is TGTGCCAGCAGTTTAAGGACAGGGATCGGCGAGCAGTACTTC. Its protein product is CASSLRTGIGEQYF. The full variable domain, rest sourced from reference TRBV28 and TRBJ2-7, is DVKVTQSSRYLVKRTGEKVFLECVQDMDHENMFWYRQDPGLGLRLIYFSYDVKMKEKGDIPEGYSVSREKKERFSLILESASTNQTSMYLCASSLRTGIGEQYFGPGTRLTVT.

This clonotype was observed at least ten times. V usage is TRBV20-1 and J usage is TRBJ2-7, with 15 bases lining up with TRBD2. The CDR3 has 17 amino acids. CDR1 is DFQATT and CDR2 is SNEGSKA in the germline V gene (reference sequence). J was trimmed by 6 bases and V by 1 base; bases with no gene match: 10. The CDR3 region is CSARGSRGLAGGGEQYF. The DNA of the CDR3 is TGCAGTGCTAGAGGGAGTAGAGGACTAGCGGGAGGGGGCGAGCAGTACTTC.

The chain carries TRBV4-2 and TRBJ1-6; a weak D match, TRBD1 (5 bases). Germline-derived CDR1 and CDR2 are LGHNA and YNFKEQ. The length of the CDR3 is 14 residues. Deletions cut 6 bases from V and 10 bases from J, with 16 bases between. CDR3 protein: CASRKQQAQSPLHF. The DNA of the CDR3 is TGTGCCAGCAGGAAGCAACAGGCCCAATCACCCCTCCACTTT.

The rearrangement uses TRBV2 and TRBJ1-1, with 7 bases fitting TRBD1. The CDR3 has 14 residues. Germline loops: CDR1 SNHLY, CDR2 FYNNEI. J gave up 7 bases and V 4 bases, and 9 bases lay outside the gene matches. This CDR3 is CASSVPTGTIEAFF. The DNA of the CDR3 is TGTGCCAGCAGTGTACCGACAGGGACCATTGAAGCTTTCTTT.

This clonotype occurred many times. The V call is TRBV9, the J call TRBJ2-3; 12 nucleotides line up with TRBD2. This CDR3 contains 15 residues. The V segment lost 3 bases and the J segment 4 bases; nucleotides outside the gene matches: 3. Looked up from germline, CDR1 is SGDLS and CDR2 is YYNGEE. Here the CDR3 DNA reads TGTGCCAGCAGCGGGACTAGCGGGATTCCAGATACGCAGTATTTT. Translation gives CASSGTSGIPDTQYF. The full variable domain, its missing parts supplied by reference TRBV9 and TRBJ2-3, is DSGVTQTPKHLITATGQRVTLRCSPRSGDLSVYWYQQSLDQGLQFLIQYYNGEERAKGNILERFSAQQFPDLHSELNLSSLELGDSALYFCASSGTSGIPDTQYFGPGTRLTVL.

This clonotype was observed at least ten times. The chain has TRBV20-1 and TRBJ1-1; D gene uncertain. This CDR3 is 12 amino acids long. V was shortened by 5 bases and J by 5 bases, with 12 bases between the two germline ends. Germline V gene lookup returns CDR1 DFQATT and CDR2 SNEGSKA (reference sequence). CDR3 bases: TGCAGTGCTGTAAACGTTGGGACTGAAGCTTTCTTT. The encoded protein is CSAVNVGTEAFF.

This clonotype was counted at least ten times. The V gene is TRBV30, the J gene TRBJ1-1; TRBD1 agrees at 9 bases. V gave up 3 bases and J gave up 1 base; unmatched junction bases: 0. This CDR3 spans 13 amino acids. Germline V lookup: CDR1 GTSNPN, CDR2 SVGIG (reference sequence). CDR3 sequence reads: CAWRGQGNTEAFF. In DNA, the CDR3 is TGTGCCTGGAGGGGACAGGGGAACACTGAAGCTTTCTTT.

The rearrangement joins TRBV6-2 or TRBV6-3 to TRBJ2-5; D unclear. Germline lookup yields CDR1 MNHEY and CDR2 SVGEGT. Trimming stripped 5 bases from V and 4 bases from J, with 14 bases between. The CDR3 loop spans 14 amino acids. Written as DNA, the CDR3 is TGTGCCAGCAGTGCAAACCGGGCCCTAGAGACCCAGTACTTC. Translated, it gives CASSANRALETQYF.

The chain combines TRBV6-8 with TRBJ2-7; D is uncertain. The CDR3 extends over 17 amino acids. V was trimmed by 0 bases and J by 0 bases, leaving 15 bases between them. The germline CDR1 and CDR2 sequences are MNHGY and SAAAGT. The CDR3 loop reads CASSYSTRGNYSYEQYF. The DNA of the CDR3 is TGTGCCAGCAGTTACTCGACTCGCGGAAATTACTCCTACGAGCAGTACTTC.

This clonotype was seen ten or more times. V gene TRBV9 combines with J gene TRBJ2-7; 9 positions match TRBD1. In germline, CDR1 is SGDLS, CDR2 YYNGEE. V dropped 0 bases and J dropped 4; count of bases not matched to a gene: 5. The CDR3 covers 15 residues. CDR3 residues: CASSVASGQGYEQYF. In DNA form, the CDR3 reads TGTGCCAGCAGCGTAGCATCGGGACAGGGTTACGAGCAGTACTTC.

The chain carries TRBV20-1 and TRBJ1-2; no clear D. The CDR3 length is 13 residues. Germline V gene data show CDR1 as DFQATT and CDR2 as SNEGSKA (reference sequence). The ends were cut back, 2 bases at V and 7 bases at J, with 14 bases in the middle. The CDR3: CSARYLKGGGYTF. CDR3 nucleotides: TGCAGTGCTAGATATCTCAAGGGAGGTGGCTACACCTTC.

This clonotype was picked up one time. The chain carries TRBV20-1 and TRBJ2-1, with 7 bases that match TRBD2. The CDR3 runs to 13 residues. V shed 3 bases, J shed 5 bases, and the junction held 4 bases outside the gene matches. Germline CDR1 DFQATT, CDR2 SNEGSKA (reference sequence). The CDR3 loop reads CSASRDYNNEQFF. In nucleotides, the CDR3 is TGCAGTGCTAGCCGGGACTACAACAATGAGCAGTTCTTC.

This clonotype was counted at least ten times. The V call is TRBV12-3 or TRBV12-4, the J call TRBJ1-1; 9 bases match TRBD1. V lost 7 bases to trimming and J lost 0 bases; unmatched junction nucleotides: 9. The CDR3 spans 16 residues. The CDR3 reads CASTRTGVILNTEAFF. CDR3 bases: TGTGCCAGCACCAGGACAGGGGTGATCTTGAACACTGAAGCTTTCTTT.

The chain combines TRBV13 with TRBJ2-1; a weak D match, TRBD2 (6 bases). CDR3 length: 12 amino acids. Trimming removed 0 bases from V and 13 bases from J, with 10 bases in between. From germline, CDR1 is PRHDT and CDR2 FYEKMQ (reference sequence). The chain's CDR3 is CASSLGRDHQFF. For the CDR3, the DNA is TGTGCCAGCAGCTTAGGGCGGGACCATCAGTTCTTC.

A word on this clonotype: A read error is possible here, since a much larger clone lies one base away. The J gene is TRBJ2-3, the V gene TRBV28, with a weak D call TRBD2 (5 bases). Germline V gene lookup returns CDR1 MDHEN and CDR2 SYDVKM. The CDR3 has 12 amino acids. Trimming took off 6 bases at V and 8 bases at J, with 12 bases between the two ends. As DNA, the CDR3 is TGTGCCAGCAGCGGCTACGAGGGTACGCAGTATTTT. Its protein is CASSGYEGTQYF.

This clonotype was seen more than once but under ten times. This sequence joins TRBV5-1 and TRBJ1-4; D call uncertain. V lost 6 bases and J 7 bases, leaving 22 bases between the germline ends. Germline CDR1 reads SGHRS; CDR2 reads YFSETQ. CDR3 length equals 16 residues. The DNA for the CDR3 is TGCGCCAGCACTAATAATCCCGGGATCTCAGGTGAAAAACTGTTTTTT. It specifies CASTNNPGISGEKLFF. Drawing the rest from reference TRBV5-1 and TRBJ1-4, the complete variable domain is KAGVTQTPRYLIKTRGQQVTLSCSPISGHRSVSWYQQTPGQGLQFLFEYFSETQRNKGNFPGRFSGRQFSNSRSEMNVSTLELGDSALYLCASTNNPGISGEKLFFGSGTQLSVL.

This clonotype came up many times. CDR3 in amino acids: CASSLGAGRGSPLHF. The DNA for the CDR3 is TGTGCCAGCAGCTTAGGAGCAGGTCGGGGATCACCCCTCCACTTT. The chain joins TRBV7-2 to TRBJ1-6, with unresolved D. Germline-derived CDR1 and CDR2 are SGHTA and FQGNSA. This CDR3 is built from 15 residues. Deletions cut 1 base from V and 10 bases from J, with 14 bases between.

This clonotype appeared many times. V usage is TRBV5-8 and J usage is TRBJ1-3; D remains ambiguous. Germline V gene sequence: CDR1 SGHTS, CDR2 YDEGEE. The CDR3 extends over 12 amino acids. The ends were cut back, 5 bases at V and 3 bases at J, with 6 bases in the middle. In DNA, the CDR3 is TGTGCCAGCAGTACTAGTGGAAACACCATATATTTT. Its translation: CASSTSGNTIYF.

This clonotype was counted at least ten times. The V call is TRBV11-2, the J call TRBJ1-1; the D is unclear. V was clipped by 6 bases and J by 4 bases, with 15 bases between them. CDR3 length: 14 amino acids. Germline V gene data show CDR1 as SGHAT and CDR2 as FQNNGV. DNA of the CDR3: TGTGCCAGCAGTCAGGAGGGCGTTGGCACTGAAGCTTTCTTT. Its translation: CASSQEGVGTEAFF.

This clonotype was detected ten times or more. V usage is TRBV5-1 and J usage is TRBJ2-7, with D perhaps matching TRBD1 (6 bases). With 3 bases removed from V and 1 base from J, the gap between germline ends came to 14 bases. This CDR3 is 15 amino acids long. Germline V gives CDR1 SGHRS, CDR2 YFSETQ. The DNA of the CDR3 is TGCGCCAGCAGCTCAACAGGGCGGTCTTCCTACGAGCAGTACTTC. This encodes CASSSTGRSSYEQYF.

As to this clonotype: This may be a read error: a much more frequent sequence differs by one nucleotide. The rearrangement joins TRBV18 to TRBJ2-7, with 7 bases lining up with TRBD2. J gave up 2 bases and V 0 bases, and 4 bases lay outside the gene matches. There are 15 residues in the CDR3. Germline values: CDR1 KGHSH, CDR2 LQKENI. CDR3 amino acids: CASSPPASGPYEQYF. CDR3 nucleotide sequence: TGTGCCAGCTCACCACCGGCTAGCGGACCCTACGAGCAGTACTTC.